What follows are 32 T cell receptor beta chains derived from one specimen sequenced in a study of cytomegalovirus exposure and HLA in healthy donors (dated by TCRdb to about 2017). The receptor library was made with the immunoSEQ multiplex PCR assay. For the multiplex PCR, a mixture combining 60 forward primers for TCR Vbeta segments and 13 reverse primers for TCR Jbeta segments was used. TCRdb carries this immuneACCESS record with in-frame sequences only. Its versions omit some clonotypes, under half of them owing to an unresolved V gene in the studies checked, with the rest unexplained. In all, the sample holds over 150,000 clones, and roughly 80% of those were seen once. Clones ranked in the top ten supply 4% to 6% of the sample. Sequences were obtained from PBMCs. These receptors all stem from a man aged 18 to 30 in good health and CMV-seronegative.

The chain has TRBV5-5 and TRBJ1-1; 10 positions agree with TRBD1. Germline CDR1 reads SGHKS; CDR2 reads YYEKEE (reference sequence). There are 18 residues in the CDR3. The junction had 22 bases not matched to a gene; V was cut back by 4 bases and J by 10 bases. In nucleotides, the CDR3 is TGTGCCAGCAGCGCGACAGGGGGCGCAGGGACTGCCGGGAGATTAGCTTTCTTT. This translates into CASSATGGAGTAGRLAFF.

The chain is built from TRBV5-4 and TRBJ2-3, with TRBD2 identical over 13 bases. This CDR3 comprises 18 residues. V was pared by 3 bases and J by 5 bases, with 12 bases of the junction left unmatched. Germline V CDR1 and CDR2: SGHNT, YYREEE (reference sequence). The CDR3 region has the DNA TGTGCCAGCAGCTCCCCGGGACTAGCGGGGTCGGGGGAAGATACGCAGTATTTT. It encodes CASSSPGLAGSGEDTQYF.

The V call is TRBV5-6, the J call TRBJ2-1, with 7 bases aligning to TRBD2. CDR1 is SGHDT and CDR2 is YYEEEE in the germline V gene. The CDR3 is 14 residues long. The V segment lost 4 bases and the J segment 5 bases; nucleotides outside the gene matches: 6. The CDR3 protein is CASSPWGLNNEQFF. CDR3 coding DNA: TGTGCCAGCAGCCCCTGGGGACTAAACAATGAGCAGTTCTTC.

The gene calls are TRBV13 and TRBJ2-2; 10 nucleotides match TRBD2. Germline-derived CDR1 and CDR2 are PRHDT and FYEKMQ (reference sequence). The V and J ends lost 7 bases and 4 bases, in that order; junction bases with no gene match: 3. The CDR3 sequence is 14 residues long. CDR3 in DNA: TGTGCCAGCAAGAGCGGGAGGGGCACCGGGGAGCTGTTTTTT. Translating gives CASKSGRGTGELFF.

The table lists this clone with a few counts. V and J are TRBV27 and TRBJ2-1, with 12 positions matching TRBD2. CDR1 MNHEY and CDR2 SMNVEV come from the germline V gene (reference sequence). The CDR3 is 15 residues long. V lost 3 bases to trimming and J lost 6 bases; unmatched junction nucleotides: 3. The DNA of the CDR3 is TGTGCCAGCAGTTTGGGACTAGCGGGCTCCAATGAGCAGTTCTTC. Translation: CASSLGLAGSNEQFF.

The genes are TRBV11-3 and TRBJ2-7; a weak D match, TRBD2 (6 bases). The CDR3 length is 16 residues. Germline V gene data show CDR1 as SGHNT and CDR2 as YENEEA. V was pared by 0 bases and J by 0 bases, with 12 bases between. The CDR3 loop is CASSLDRRGVSYEQYF. CDR3 bases: TGTGCCAGCAGCTTAGATAGGAGGGGTGTCTCCTACGAGCAGTACTTC.

The chain links TRBV27 to TRBJ2-7; 12 nucleotides agree with TRBD2. The V segment lost 7 bases and the J segment 5 bases; nucleotides outside the gene matches: 6. The CDR3 has 14 residues. The germline V gene has CDR1 MNHEY and CDR2 SMNVEV (reference sequence). As DNA, the CDR3 is TGTGCCAGCACCCTAGGACTAGCGGGAAACGAGCAGTACTTC. It codes for CASTLGLAGNEQYF.

The V and J genes are TRBV19 and TRBJ1-2; TRBD1 might be the D (5 bases). V lost 5 bases and J 8 bases, leaving 12 bases between the germline ends. CDR3 length: 12 residues. Germline assignment: CDR1 LNHDA and CDR2 SQIVND (reference sequence). The CDR3 reads CASSRQGWGYTF. CDR3 in DNA: TGTGCCAGTAGTCGGCAGGGTTGGGGCTACACCTTC.

The rearrangement joins TRBV11-1 to TRBJ2-3, with TRBD2 as a possible D gene (7 bases). The length of the CDR3 is 12 residues. V shed 5 bases and J shed 8 bases, with 11 bases lying between them. Germline CDR1 SGHAT, CDR2 FQDESV (reference sequence). In nucleotides, the CDR3 is TGTGCCAGCAGCCCAAGGGGGGGTACGCAGTATTTT. It encodes CASSPRGGTQYF. Looking up the rest from reference TRBV11-1 and TRBJ2-3 gives the full variable domain: EAEVAQSPRYKITEKSQAVAFWCDPISGHATLYWYRQILGQGPELLVQFQDESVVDDSQLPKDRFSAERLKGVDSTLKIQPAELGDSAMYLCASSPRGGTQYFGPGTRLTVL.

Concerning this clone: The sample contains more than one DNA sequence encoding this CDR3. The chain combines TRBV7-9 with TRBJ2-7; maybe TRBD1 (6 bases). V lost 1 base to trimming and J lost 2 bases, with 9 bases between them. This CDR3 has 14 amino acids. Per germline, CDR1 SEHNR and CDR2 FQNEAQ (reference sequence). The CDR3 sequence: CASSLGRGPYEQYF. The CDR3, as DNA: TGTGCCAGCAGCTTAGGCAGGGGCCCCTACGAGCAGTACTTC.

This rearrangement joins TRBV19 to TRBJ2-3; D may be TRBD2 (6 bases). This CDR3 region has 16 residues. The germline V gene has CDR1 LNHDA and CDR2 SQIVND (reference sequence). V lost 5 bases to trimming and J lost 0 bases, with 15 bases between them. DNA for the CDR3: TGTGCCAGTAGTCCAATGTTTCGGGGGAGCACAGATACGCAGTATTTT. Amino acid sequence: CASSPMFRGSTDTQYF.

The chain recombines TRBV27 with TRBJ2-1; TRBD2 might be the D (5 bases). Germline CDR1 reads MNHEY; CDR2 reads SMNVEV (reference sequence). This CDR3 is built from 13 residues. V was pared by 5 bases and J by 12 bases, with 17 bases between. As DNA, the CDR3 is TGTGCCAGCAGTACTTCCCCTAGAGGGTCGCAGTTCTTC. The encoded protein is CASSTSPRGSQFF.

The chain has TRBV19 and TRBJ1-2; 7 nucleotides agree with TRBD1. Trimming cost V 4 bases and J 2 bases; bases outside gene matches: 1. Germline V gives CDR1 LNHDA, CDR2 SQIVND (reference sequence). The CDR3 length is 13 residues. In DNA form, the CDR3 reads TGTGCCAGTAGTACGACAGGGAACTATGGCTACACCTTC. Translating it yields CASSTTGNYGYTF.

This chain uses TRBV7-9 with TRBJ2-1; TRBD1 matches 9 bases. Germline CDR1 reads SEHNR; CDR2 reads FQNEAQ (reference sequence). This CDR3 has 15 amino acids. Trimming at V came to 2 bases and at J to 7 bases, leaving 6 bases not matched to a gene. The CDR3, as DNA: TGTGCCAGCAGCTTACAGGGACAGGGTCAGAATGAGCAGTTCTTC. This translates into CASSLQGQGQNEQFF.

V and J are TRBV19 and TRBJ1-1, with a possible D match to TRBD1 (5 bases). The V gene lost 4 bases and the J gene lost 6 bases, with 15 bases spanning the gap. Germline CDR1 and CDR2: LNHDA and SQIVND (reference sequence). The CDR3 extends over 14 amino acids. DNA for the CDR3: TGTGCCAGTAGTAAAGGGGTGGGTAGATCTGAAGCTTTCTTT. The encoded protein is CASSKGVGRSEAFF.

The CDR3 loop is CASSLAPAGENNEQFF. In nucleotides, the CDR3 is TGCGCCAGCAGCTTGGCCCCAGCGGGAGAAAACAATGAGCAGTTCTTC. V is TRBV5-1 and J is TRBJ2-1, with 8 nucleotides matching TRBD2. The CDR3 length is 16 residues. In germline, CDR1 is SGHRS, CDR2 YFSETQ. V lost 0 bases to trimming and J lost 5 bases; unmatched junction nucleotides: 7.

The CDR3 region has the DNA TGCGCCAGCAAACCCTCTAGCAGCTACGAGCAGTACTTC. This translates into CASKPSSSYEQYF. V gene TRBV5-1 combines with J gene TRBJ2-7, with D possibly matching TRBD2 (5 bases). With 6 bases removed from V and 3 bases from J, the gap between germline ends came to 13 bases. CDR1 SGHRS and CDR2 YFSETQ come from the germline V gene. CDR3 length equals 13 residues.

This chain connects TRBV11-3 to TRBJ2-3, with 9 positions matching TRBD1. The CDR3 is made up of 17 amino acids. The germline gives CDR1 SGHNT, CDR2 YENEEA. V lost 2 bases, J lost 1 base, and 7 bases stayed unmatched. The CDR3 nucleotides are TGTGCCAGCAGCTTACTTGTGGGGGACAGGGGCACAGATACGCAGTATTTT. Encoded protein: CASSLLVGDRGTDTQYF.

This chain connects TRBV25-1 to TRBJ2-1; D is uncertain. V gave up 6 bases and J gave up 6 bases, with 12 bases separating them. This CDR3 spans 13 amino acids. CDR1 and CDR2 from the germline V gene are MGHDK and SYGVNS. The CDR3 DNA reads TGTGCCAGCAGCCCCTGGTCCGGCAATGAGCAGTTCTTC. This translates into CASSPWSGNEQFF.

This chain connects TRBV11-2 to TRBJ2-7, with D maybe TRBD2 (6 bases). Trimming cost V 5 bases and J 5 bases, with 10 bases left between them. CDR3 length: 12 amino acids. Germline-derived CDR1 and CDR2 are SGHAT and FQNNGV. The CDR3 loop is CASSRLEHEQYF. The CDR3 nucleotides read TGTGCCAGCAGCCGACTAGAACACGAGCAGTACTTC.

This sequence joins TRBV7-8 and TRBJ2-7, with D possibly TRBD2 on 6 matching bases. Trimming took off 1 base at V and 7 bases at J, with 8 bases between the two ends. The CDR3 loop spans 12 amino acids. Looked up from germline, CDR1 is SGHVS and CDR2 is FQNEAQ. CDR3 in DNA: TGTGCCAGCAGCTTAGTAGCGGCTGAGCAGTACTTC. Translation: CASSLVAAEQYF.

V usage is TRBV28 and J usage is TRBJ1-5; D is perhaps TRBD1 (6 bases). This CDR3 region has 16 residues. V was pared by 10 bases and J by 6 bases, with 25 bases between. Germline V gene lookup returns CDR1 MDHEN and CDR2 SYDVKM. For the CDR3, the DNA is TGTGCCACCATCCCTTCGAGGGGGGGCAGTAGTCAGCCCCAGCATTTT. Encoded protein: CATIPSRGGSSQPQHF.

This chain joins TRBV11-1 and TRBJ2-7, with unresolved D. V lost 1 base and J lost 6, with 10 bases in between. The CDR3 sequence is 13 residues long. The germline CDR1 and CDR2 sequences are SGHAT and FQDESV (reference sequence). The CDR3 spells CASSLGGRSEQYF. In DNA, the CDR3 is TGTGCCAGCAGCTTAGGAGGCCGGAGCGAGCAGTACTTC.

The chain links TRBV28 to TRBJ1-2; possible D gene TRBD1, 5 bases. Deletions cut 7 bases from V and 0 bases from J, with 18 bases between. Germline CDR1 reads MDHEN; CDR2 reads SYDVKM. The CDR3 runs 16 residues. CDR3 loop: CASNWGRKETNYGYTF. The CDR3 region has the DNA TGTGCCAGCAACTGGGGCAGAAAAGAAACTAACTATGGCTACACCTTC.

V gene TRBV30 combines with J gene TRBJ1-6; D possibly corresponds to TRBD1 (6 bases). CDR1 is GTSNPN and CDR2 is SVGIG in the germline V gene (reference sequence). CDR3 length equals 16 residues. Trimming took off 5 bases at V and 1 base at J, with 15 bases between the two ends. In nucleotides, the CDR3 is TGTGCCTGGGATACAGGGCTCGGGTCCTATAATTCACCCCTCCACTTT. Residues: CAWDTGLGSYNSPLHF.

The rearrangement links TRBV9 to TRBJ1-1; D not resolved. CDR1 and CDR2 (germline): SGDLS, YYNGEE. The CDR3 is made up of 14 amino acids. V was pared by 0 bases and J by 1 base, with 7 bases between. CDR3 in DNA: TGTGCCAGCAGCGTAGTGGAGGGGAACACTGAAGCTTTCTTT. Protein: CASSVVEGNTEAFF.

This chain connects TRBV10-3 to TRBJ2-7; 7 bases match TRBD1. The CDR3 consists of 13 residues. Looked up from germline, CDR1 is ENHRY and CDR2 is SYGVKD. Trimming removed 3 bases from V and 4 bases from J; junction bases left unmatched: 3. In DNA form, the CDR3 reads TGTGCCATCAGTGACGACAGGGAATACGAGCAGTACTTC. This sequence encodes CAISDDREYEQYF.

This chain connects TRBV27 to TRBJ2-2, with TRBD2 as a possible D gene (6 bases). The germline CDR1 and CDR2 sequences are MNHEY and SMNVEV (reference sequence). With 4 bases removed from V and 7 bases from J, the gap between germline ends came to 13 bases. This CDR3 has 14 residues. As DNA, the CDR3 is TGTGCCAGCAGTTCCCGGGAGTATAGCGGGGAGCTGTTTTTT. It translates to CASSSREYSGELFF.

This clone was detected only once. The gene calls are TRBV18 and TRBJ1-1; a weak D match, TRBD1 (6 bases). The CDR3 runs 13 residues. Germline CDR1 reads KGHSH; CDR2 reads LQKENI. V lost 6 bases, J lost 1 base, and 9 bases lay in between. CDR3 sequence (DNA): TGTGCCAGCTCCGGACAGCCGAACACTGAAGCTTTCTTT. It yields the protein CASSGQPNTEAFF.

The chain has TRBV21-1 and TRBJ2-5; no DNA check was done on the table's D call, TRBD2. TRBV21-1 is assigned pseudogene status. The length of the CDR3 is 14 residues. The CDR3 region has the DNA TGTGCCAGCAGCACCGACCGGGGCCAAGAGACCCAGTACTTC. This translates into CASSTDRGQETQYF.

This clone was observed a single time. The CDR3 is CASSKSSTDTQYF. The CDR3 nucleotides are TGTGCCAGCAGCAAATCTAGCACAGATACGCAGTATTTT. The chain joins TRBV21-1 to TRBJ2-3; the table's TRBD2 call for D was not verified on the DNA. TRBV21-1 is listed as a pseudogene. The CDR3 has 13 amino acids.

This sequence joins TRBV10-3 and TRBJ2-7, with D perhaps TRBD1 (5 bases). Germline CDR1 ENHRY, CDR2 SYGVKD. There are 15 residues in the CDR3. The germline V and J ends were trimmed by 1 base and 6 bases, with 16 bases remaining between them. The CDR3 sequence: CAISEWVQGRGEQYF. Written as DNA, the CDR3 is TGTGCCATCAGTGAGTGGGTTCAGGGCCGCGGCGAGCAGTACTTC.